This TCR beta chain originates from a study of T-cell memory formation after mild COVID-19. Study results and limitations: Pre-infection memory showed some responding clones, and this suggested that cross-reactive memory joined.

The V gene end was trimmed by 3 bases and the J gene end by 13 bases; junction bases not matched to a gene: 6. Germline lookup yields CDR1 SGHTA and CDR2 FQGNSA. The CDR3 extends over 12 amino acids. From the 5' RACE reads, TCRdb called clonotypes with MiXCR, one entry per CDR3 protein. Of 170,000 or so distinct CDR3 sequences in the sample, 30% to 35% are singletons; the top ten hold 12%. This clonotype was seen a few times. Its antigen is as yet unknown. This receptor was obtained from an adult woman who had mild COVID-19 (a few samples of this study predate the infection). Cell type and time point are not known. The chain links TRBV7-2 to TRBJ2-1, with 7 bases that match TRBD2. Sequencing was performed on PBMCs or a T cell subset sorted from them (not recorded which). The CDR3 loop is CASSLHTSEQFF. The CDR3 nucleotides read TGTGCCAGCAGCTTGCATACTAGCGAACAGTTCTTC.